The T cell receptor (beta chain) described here comes from a study of radiotherapy plus CTLA-4 blockade in lung cancer. CDR1 and CDR2 (germline): KGHSH, LQKENI. The CDR3 length is 15 residues. The V and J ends lost 3 bases and 0 bases respectively, with 9 bases between them. TCRdb's table, derived via immunoSEQ multiplex PCR, lists solely in-frame clones and lacks some. The sample records over a thousand clones, approximately 90% being singletons. CTLA-4 blockade using ipilimumab, together with focal radiation, was received by patients with chemo-refractory metastatic non-small-cell lung cancer. The chain links TRBV18 to TRBJ1-3; D is undetermined. The TCR comes from a human donor with non-small cell lung cancer who had a complete response to radiotherapy plus ipilimumab. The source material was tumor tissue, sampled from a patient treated with radiotherapy plus ipilimumab. The CDR3 reads CASSPNGLSGNTIYF. The CDR3 nucleotides are TGTGCCAGCTCACCCAACGGACTCTCTGGAAACACCATATATTTT. The full variable domain, rest sourced from reference TRBV18 and TRBJ1-3, is NAGVMQNPRHLVRRRGQEARLRCSPMKGHSHVYWYRQLPEEGLKFMVYLQKENIIDESGMPKERFSAEFPKEGPSILRIQQVVRGDSAAYFCASSPNGLSGNTIYFGEGSWLTVV.